This T cell receptor beta chain was recovered during a study of cytomegalovirus exposure and HLA in healthy donors. On the study more broadly: The 110 or so validation repertoires, a later analysis reported, used the same platform as the approximately 650 first-cohort repertoires.

V gave up 6 bases and J gave up 1 base, with 21 bases separating them. This CDR3 has 17 residues. CDR1 is SGHTA, CDR2 FQGNSA, per germline. Study-wide results and caveats: According to a subsequent analysis, TCR clusters identified in the first cohort showed a tendency to co-occur across the approximately 120 validation repertoires. There were some public TCRs occurring in many donors, but most TCR sequences were rare. Associated with cytomegalovirus, according to the listing, were 150 to 200 TCR beta chains.

Notes on this clone: Its antigen is undetermined.

Sequencing was performed with immunoSEQ multiplex PCR; in TCRdb, only in-frame clones are kept and a portion is missing. Here the sample spans 80,000 or so clones, 90% to 95% being singletons. What was sequenced was PBMCs. The chain has TRBV7-2 and TRBJ1-1; the D gene is possibly TRBD1 (6 bases). This clonotype was sampled from a woman in her late teens or twenties in good health and CMV-seronegative. For the CDR3, the DNA is TGTGCCAGCAGGAAGGGCCAGGGGCGCCTCTCGAACACTGAAGCTTTCTTT. This encodes CASRKGQGRLSNTEAFF.